This T cell receptor (beta chain) was profiled in a study of control samples from healthy donors and cancer patients. The repertoire was sequenced with immunoSEQ multiplex PCR; TCRdb's copy has only in-frame clones and lacks some. The sample has around 68,000 clones, approximately 83% seen once. V was clipped by 2 bases and J by 4 bases, with 19 bases between them. The V gene's germline CDR1 is MNHNS and CDR2 SASEGT. The CDR3 runs 17 residues. Sequencing used blood. This TCR was sampled from a man aged 55 to 70 in good health. The chain joins TRBV6-1 to TRBJ2-3; the D gene is possibly TRBD2 (5 bases). CDR3 in DNA: TGTGCCAGCAGTGAACTCTTTGCTAGCCTGGGGTCAGATACGCAGTATTTT. Its translation: CASSELFASLGSDTQYF.